This entry lists 3 T cell receptor beta chains sequenced from one sample in a study of T cells in Graves' hyperthyroidism and ophthalmopathy. From RNA transcripts, TCR beta CDR3 regions were amplified. First-round RT-PCR targeting the TCR CDR3 was performed with the HTBI primer set. TCRdb used MiXCR to reprocess the multiplex PCR reads, holding one entry per CDR3 protein. The repertoire holds roughly 700,000 distinct CDR3 sequences, with 14% as singletons. Sequencing input: blood. The receptors derive from a woman between 18 and 29 years old with Graves' hyperthyroidism.

The gene calls are TRBV6-2 or TRBV6-3 and TRBJ2-1, with 8 bases aligning to TRBD2. After removal of 0 bases from V and 8 bases from J, the junction contained 12 bases not matched to a gene. Germline V gene sequence: CDR1 MNHEY, CDR2 SVGEGT. This CDR3 is 17 amino acids long. As DNA, the CDR3 is TGTGCCAGCAGTTACTCTAGCGGGATTACCACAACGGATGAGCAGTTCTTC. This translates into CASSYSSGITTTDEQFF.

This clonotype was found many times. This chain joins TRBV5-1 and TRBJ1-1; D gene uncertain. CDR3 length equals 15 residues. Germline V CDR1 and CDR2: SGHRS, YFSETQ. Trimming removed 4 bases at V and 5 bases at J, with 18 bases between. The CDR3 here is CASSKGGTARTEAFF. CDR3 coding DNA: TGCGCCAGCAGCAAGGGAGGCACCGCAAGGACTGAAGCTTTCTTT.

The CDR3 nucleotides are TGTGCCAGCAGTTACTCGGTGGGAGGACGGGGCTCCTCTAACTATGGCTACACCTTC. It translates to CASSYSVGGRGSSNYGYTF. This chain links TRBV6-6 with TRBJ1-2; D may be TRBD1 (5 bases). Germline CDR1 and CDR2: MNHNY and SVGAGI (reference sequence). The CDR3 spans 19 residues. V lost 0 bases and J 0 bases, leaving 20 bases between the germline ends.